Each of the 3 T cell receptor beta chains below was sequenced from the same sample in a study of cytomegalovirus exposure and HLA in healthy donors (dated by TCRdb to 2017 to 2019). Libraries were constructed by the immunoSEQ multiplex PCR assay. A mixture of 60 forward primers for TCR Vbeta segments and 13 reverse primers for TCR Jbeta segments was used in the multiplex PCR. Drawn from immuneACCESS, this table holds only the in-frame rearrangements with V and J called that TCRdb kept. Clones are partly lost; checked studies trace under half to an unresolved V gene and leave the rest unexplained. Counted in this sample were over 150,000 clones; 75% of them appeared once. Less than 5% of the sample lies in the top ten. What was sequenced was PBMCs. These receptors all come from a male donor in good health and CMV-seronegative.

The J gene is TRBJ2-3, the V gene TRBV15, with D maybe TRBD1 (6 bases). The CDR3 length is 14 residues. Germline V gives CDR1 LNHNV, CDR2 YYDKDF (reference sequence). The V end was cut by 0 bases, the J end by 3 bases, with 7 bases between. The DNA of the CDR3 is TGTGCCACCAGCAGAGACAGGGGTACAGATACGCAGTATTTT. Translation gives CATSRDRGTDTQYF. Full variable domain (outside the CDR3, taken from reference TRBV15 and TRBJ2-3): DAMVIQNPRYQVTQFGKPVTLSCSQTLNHNVMYWYQQKSSQAPKLLFHYYDKDFNNEADTPDNFQSRRPNTSFCFLDIRSPGLGDTAMYLCATSRDRGTDTQYFGPGTRLTVL.

This clone was found once. The rearrangement uses TRBV28 and TRBJ2-7; TRBD1 aligns across 7 bases. The CDR3 loop spans 13 amino acids. Germline loops: CDR1 MDHEN, CDR2 SYDVKM. V lost 5 bases, J lost 1 base, and 2 bases stayed unmatched. CDR3 bases: TGTGCCAGCAGTCCCAGGGGGTCCTACGAGCAGTACTTC. It yields the protein CASSPRGSYEQYF.

The V and J genes are TRBV6-1 and TRBJ2-1; TRBD2 matches 10 bases. V was clipped by 1 base and J by 7 bases; unmatched bases: 4. The germline V gene encodes CDR1 MNHNS and CDR2 SASEGT. This CDR3 contains 15 residues. The CDR3 is CASSEGGLARNEQFF. CDR3 DNA sequence: TGTGCCAGCAGTGAAGGGGGACTAGCGAGGAATGAGCAGTTCTTC.